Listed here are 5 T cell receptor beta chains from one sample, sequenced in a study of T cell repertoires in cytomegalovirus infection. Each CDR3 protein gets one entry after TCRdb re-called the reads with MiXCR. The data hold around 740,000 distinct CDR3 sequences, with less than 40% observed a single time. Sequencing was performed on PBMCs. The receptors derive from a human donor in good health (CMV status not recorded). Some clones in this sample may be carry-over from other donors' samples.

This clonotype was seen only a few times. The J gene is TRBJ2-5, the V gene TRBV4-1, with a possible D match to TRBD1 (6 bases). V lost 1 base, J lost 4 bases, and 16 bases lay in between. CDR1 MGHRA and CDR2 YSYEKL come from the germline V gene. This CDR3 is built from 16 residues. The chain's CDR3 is CASSQAAEGQRETQYF. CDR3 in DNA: TGCGCCAGCAGCCAAGCAGCCGAGGGACAACGAGAGACCCAGTACTTC.

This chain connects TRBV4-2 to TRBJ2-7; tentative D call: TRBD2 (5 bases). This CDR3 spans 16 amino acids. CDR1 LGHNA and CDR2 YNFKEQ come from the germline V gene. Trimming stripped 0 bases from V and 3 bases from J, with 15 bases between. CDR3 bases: TGTGCCAGCAGCCAAGATCGGGCAGCCGGAGGCTACGAGCAGTACTTC. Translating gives CASSQDRAAGGYEQYF.

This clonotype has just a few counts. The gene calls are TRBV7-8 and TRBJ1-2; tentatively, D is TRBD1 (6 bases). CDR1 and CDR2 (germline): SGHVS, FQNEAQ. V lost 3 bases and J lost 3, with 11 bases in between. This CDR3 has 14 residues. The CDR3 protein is CASSFTDSDYGYTF. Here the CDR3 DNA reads TGTGCCAGCAGCTTTACGGACAGCGACTATGGCTACACCTTC.

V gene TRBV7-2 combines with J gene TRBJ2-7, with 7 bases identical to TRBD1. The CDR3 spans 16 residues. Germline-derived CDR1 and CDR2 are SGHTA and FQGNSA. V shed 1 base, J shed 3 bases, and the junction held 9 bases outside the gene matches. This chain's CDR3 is CASSLGSTGNRYEQYF. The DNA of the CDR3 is TGTGCCAGCAGCTTAGGCTCGACAGGGAACCGCTACGAGCAGTACTTC.

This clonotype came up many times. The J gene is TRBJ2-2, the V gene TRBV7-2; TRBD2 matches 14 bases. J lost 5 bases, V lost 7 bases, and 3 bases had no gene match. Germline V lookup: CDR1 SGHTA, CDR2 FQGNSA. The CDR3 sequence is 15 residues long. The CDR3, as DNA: TGTGCCAGCATGACTAGCGGGAGGGGTACCGGGGAGCTGTTTTTT. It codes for CASMTSGRGTGELFF.